This T cell receptor beta chain is from a study of cytomegalovirus exposure and HLA in healthy donors. With regard to this clone: As yet, its antigen is unknown.

Overall study findings and caveats: Reportedly, cytomegalovirus status was diagnosed with high sensitivity and specificity.

The PCR contained 60 Vbeta and 13 Jbeta primers. Sequenced by immunoSEQ multiplex PCR; TCRdb stores in-frame clones only, minus some. Seen here are roughly 120,000 clones, roughly 80% observed once, and the top ten hold 2.7%. The CDR3 has 13 amino acids. Deletions cut 9 bases from V and 2 bases from J, with 14 bases between. Germline assignment: CDR1 SGHVS and CDR2 FQNEAQ. The sample comprised PBMCs. The source is a woman aged 40 to 50 in good health and CMV-seropositive. V is TRBV7-8 and J is TRBJ2-7; possibly TRBD2 for D (7 bases). CDR3 sequence: CASRGGATYEQYF. The CDR3 bases are TGTGCCAGTCGTGGGGGGGCGACCTACGAGCAGTACTTC.